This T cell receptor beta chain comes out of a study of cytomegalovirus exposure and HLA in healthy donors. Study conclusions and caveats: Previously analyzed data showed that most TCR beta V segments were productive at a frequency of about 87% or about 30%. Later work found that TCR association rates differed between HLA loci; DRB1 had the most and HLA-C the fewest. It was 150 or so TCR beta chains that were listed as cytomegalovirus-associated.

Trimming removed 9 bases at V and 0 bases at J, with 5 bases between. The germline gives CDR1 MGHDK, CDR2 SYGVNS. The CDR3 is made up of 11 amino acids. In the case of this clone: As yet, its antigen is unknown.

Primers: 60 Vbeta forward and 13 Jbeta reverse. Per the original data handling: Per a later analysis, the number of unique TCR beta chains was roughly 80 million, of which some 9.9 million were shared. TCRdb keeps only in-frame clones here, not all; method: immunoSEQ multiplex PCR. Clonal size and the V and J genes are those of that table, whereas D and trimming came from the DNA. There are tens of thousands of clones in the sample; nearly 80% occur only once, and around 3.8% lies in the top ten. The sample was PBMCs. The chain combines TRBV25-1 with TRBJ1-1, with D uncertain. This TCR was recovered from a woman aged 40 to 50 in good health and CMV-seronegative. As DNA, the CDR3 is TGTGCCAGTTATATGAACACTGAAGCTTTCTTT. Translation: CASYMNTEAFF. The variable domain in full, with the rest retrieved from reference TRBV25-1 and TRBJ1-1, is EADIYQTPRYLVIGTGKKITLECSQTMGHDKMYWYQQDPGMELHLIHYSYGVNSTEKGDLSSESTVSRIRTEHFPLTLESARPSHTSQYLCASYMNTEAFFGQGTRLTVV.